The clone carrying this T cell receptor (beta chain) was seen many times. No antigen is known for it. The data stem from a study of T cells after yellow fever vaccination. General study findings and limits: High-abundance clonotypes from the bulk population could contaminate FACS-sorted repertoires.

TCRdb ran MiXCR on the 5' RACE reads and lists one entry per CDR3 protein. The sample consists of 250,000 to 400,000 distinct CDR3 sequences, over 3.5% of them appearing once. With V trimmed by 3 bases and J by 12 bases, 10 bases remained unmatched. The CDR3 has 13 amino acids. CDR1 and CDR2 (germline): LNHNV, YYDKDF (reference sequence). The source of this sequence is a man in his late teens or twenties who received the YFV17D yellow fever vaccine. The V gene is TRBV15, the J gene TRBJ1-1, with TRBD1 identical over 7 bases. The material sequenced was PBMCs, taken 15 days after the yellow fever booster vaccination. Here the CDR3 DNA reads TGTGCCACCAGCAGTAGACAGGGCCGAAAGACTTTCTTT. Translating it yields CATSSRQGRKTFF. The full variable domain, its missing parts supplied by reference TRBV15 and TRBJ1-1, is DAMVIQNPRYQVTQFGKPVTLSCSQTLNHNVMYWYQQKSSQAPKLLFHYYDKDFNNEADTPDNFQSRRPNTSFCFLDIRSPGLGDTAMYLCATSSRQGRKTFFGQGTRLTVV.